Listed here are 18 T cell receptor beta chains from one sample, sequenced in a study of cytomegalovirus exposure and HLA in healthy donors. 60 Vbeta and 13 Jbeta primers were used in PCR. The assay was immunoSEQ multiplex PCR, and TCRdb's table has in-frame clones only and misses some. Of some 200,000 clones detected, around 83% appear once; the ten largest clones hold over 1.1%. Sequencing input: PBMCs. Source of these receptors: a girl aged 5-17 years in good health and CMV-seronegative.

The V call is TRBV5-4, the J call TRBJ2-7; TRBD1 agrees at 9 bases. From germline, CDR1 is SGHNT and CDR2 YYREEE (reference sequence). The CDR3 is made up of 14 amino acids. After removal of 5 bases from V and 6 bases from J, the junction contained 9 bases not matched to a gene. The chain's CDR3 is CASRREQGAGEQYF. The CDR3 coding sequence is TGTGCCAGCAGACGTGAACAGGGGGCTGGCGAGCAGTACTTC.

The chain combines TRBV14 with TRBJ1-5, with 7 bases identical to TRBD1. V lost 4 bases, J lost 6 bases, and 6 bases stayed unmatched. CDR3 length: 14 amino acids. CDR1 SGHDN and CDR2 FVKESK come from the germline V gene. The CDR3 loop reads CASSPTGVGQPQHF. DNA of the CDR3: TGTGCCAGCAGCCCCACAGGGGTCGGTCAGCCCCAGCATTTT.

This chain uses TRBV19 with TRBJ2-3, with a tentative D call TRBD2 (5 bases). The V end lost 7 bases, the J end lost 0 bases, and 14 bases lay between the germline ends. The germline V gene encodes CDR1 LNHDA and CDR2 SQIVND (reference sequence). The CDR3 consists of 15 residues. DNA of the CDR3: TGTGCCAGTAAAGGACGGAGGACTAGCACAGATACGCAGTATTTT. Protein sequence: CASKGRRTSTDTQYF.

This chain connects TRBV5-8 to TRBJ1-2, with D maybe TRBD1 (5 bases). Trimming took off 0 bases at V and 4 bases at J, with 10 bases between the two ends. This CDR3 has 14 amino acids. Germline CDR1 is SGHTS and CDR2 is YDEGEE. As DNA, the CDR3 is TGTGCCAGCAGCTTGGTTGACAGCTTCTATGGCTACACCTTC. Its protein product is CASSLVDSFYGYTF.

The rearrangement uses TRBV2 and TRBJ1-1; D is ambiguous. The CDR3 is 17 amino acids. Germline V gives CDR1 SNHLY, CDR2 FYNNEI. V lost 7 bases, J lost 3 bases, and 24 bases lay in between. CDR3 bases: TGTGCCAGCACCCAATCAGAGGAATCTCCGAAACACACTGAAGCTTTCTTT. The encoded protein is CASTQSEESPKHTEAFF.

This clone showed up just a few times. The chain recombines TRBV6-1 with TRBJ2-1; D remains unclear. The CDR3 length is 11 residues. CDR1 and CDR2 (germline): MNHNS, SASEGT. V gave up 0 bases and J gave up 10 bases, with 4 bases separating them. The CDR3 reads CASSEAREQFF. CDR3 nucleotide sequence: TGTGCCAGCAGTGAAGCGAGGGAGCAGTTCTTC.

The CDR3 region is CASSQEKRDSYEQYF. The DNA of the CDR3 is TGCGCCAGCAGCCAAGAGAAGAGAGACAGCTACGAGCAGTACTTC. This chain connects TRBV4-1 to TRBJ2-7; a weak D match, TRBD1 (5 bases). Germline V gives CDR1 MGHRA, CDR2 YSYEKL. Trimming pared 0 bases from V and 3 bases from J, leaving 12 bases between. This CDR3 spans 15 amino acids.

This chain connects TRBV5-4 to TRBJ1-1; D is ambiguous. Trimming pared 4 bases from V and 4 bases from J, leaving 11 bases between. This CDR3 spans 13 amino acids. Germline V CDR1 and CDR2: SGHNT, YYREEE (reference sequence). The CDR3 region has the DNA TGTGCCAGCAGCCCCCGTTCGCGCACTGAAGCTTTCTTT. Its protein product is CASSPRSRTEAFF.

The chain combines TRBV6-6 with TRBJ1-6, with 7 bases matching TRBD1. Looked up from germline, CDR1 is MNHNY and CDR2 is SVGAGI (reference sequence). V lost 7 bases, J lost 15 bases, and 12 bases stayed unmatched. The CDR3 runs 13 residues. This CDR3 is CASTLTEGASLHF. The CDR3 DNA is TGTGCCAGCACCCTAACCGAGGGGGCCAGCCTCCACTTT.

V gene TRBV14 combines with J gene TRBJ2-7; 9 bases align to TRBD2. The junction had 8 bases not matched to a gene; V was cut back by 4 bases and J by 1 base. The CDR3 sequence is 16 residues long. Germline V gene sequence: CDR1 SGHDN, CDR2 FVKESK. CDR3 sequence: CASSPVAGDMSYEQYF. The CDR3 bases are TGTGCCAGCAGCCCCGTAGCGGGAGACATGTCCTACGAGCAGTACTTC.

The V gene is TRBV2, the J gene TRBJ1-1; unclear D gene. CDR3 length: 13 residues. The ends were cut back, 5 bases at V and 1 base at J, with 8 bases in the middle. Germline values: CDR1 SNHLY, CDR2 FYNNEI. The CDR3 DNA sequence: TGTGCCAGCAGTATTGGAGAGAACACTGAAGCTTTCTTT. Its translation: CASSIGENTEAFF.

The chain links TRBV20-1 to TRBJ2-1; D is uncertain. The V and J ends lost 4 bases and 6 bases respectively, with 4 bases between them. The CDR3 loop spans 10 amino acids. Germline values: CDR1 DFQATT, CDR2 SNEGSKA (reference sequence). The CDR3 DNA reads TGCAGTGCTAAAGCCAATGAGCAGTTCTTC. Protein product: CSAKANEQFF.

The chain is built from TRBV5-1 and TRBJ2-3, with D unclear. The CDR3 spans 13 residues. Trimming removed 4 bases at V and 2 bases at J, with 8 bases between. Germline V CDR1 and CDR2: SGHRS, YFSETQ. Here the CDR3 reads CASSLRFTDTQYF. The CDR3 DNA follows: TGCGCCAGCAGCCTTCGTTTCACAGATACGCAGTATTTT.

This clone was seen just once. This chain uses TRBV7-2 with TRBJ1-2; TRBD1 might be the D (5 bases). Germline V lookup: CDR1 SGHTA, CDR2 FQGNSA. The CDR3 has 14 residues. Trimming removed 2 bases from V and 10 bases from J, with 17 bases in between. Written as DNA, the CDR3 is TGTGCCAGCAGCTTAAGCGGGGGTGCAGGGACCTACACCTTC. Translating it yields CASSLSGGAGTYTF.

The CDR3 sequence: CASSLPPRGNYGYTF. CDR3 coding DNA: TGTGCCAGCAGCTTGCCACCGAGGGGGAACTATGGCTACACCTTC. This chain connects TRBV5-6 to TRBJ1-2, with D possibly TRBD1 on 6 matching bases. The CDR3 is 15 amino acids. Trimming left V 1 base short and J 2 bases short, with 12 bases between. Germline loops: CDR1 SGHDT, CDR2 YYEEEE.

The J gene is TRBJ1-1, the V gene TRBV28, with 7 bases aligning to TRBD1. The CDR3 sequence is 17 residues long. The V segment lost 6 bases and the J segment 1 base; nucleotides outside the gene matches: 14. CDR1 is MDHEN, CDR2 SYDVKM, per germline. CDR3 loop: CASRSPTGADPNTEAFF. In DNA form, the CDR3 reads TGTGCCAGCAGGTCCCCTACAGGGGCAGACCCGAACACTGAAGCTTTCTTT.

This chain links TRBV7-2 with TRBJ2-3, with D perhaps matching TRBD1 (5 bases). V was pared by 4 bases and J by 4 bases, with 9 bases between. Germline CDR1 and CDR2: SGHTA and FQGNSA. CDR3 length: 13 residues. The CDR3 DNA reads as TGTGCCAGCAGCTCTCTGGGGCCAGATACGCAGTATTTT. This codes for CASSSLGPDTQYF.

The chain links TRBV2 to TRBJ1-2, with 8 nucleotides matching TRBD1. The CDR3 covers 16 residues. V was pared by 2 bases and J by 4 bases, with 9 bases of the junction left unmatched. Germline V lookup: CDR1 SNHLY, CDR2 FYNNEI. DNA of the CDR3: TGTGCCAGCAGTGAAAACGGACAGGGAGGGGTCTATGGCTACACCTTC. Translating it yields CASSENGQGGVYGYTF.